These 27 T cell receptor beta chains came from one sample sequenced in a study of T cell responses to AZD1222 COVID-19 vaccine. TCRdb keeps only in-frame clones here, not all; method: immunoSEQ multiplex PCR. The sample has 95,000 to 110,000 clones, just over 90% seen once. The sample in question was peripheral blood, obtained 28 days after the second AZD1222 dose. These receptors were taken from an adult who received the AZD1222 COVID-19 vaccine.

Here the CDR3 reads CASSDTTGDTGELFF. As DNA, the CDR3 is TGTGCCAGCAGTGACACGACAGGGGACACCGGGGAGCTGTTTTTT. J is TRBJ2-2 and V is TRBV6-4; 8 bases match TRBD1. The J segment lost 3 bases and the V segment lost 2 bases, leaving 2 bases of the junction unmatched. Germline lookup yields CDR1 MRHNA and CDR2 SNTAGT. This CDR3 is built from 15 residues.

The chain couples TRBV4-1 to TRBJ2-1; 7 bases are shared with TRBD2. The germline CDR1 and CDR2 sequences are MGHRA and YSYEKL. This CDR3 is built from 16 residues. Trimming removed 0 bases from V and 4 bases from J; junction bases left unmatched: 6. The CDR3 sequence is CASSQEGASGYNEQFF. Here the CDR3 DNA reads TGCGCCAGCAGCCAAGAAGGTGCTAGCGGTTACAATGAGCAGTTCTTC.

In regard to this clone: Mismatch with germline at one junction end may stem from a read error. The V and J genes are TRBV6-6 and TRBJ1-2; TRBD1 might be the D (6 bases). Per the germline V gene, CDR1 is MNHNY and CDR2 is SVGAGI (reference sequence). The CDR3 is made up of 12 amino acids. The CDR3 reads CASSTFSGGLLF. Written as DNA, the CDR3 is TGTGCCAGCAGTACCTTTTCGGGGGGCCTCCTCTTC.

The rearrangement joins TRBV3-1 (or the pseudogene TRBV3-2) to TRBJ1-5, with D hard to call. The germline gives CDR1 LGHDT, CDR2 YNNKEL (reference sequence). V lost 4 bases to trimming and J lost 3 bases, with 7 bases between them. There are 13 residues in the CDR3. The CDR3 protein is CASSRGDNQPQHF. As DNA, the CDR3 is TGTGCCAGCAGCCGCGGAGACAATCAGCCCCAGCATTTT.

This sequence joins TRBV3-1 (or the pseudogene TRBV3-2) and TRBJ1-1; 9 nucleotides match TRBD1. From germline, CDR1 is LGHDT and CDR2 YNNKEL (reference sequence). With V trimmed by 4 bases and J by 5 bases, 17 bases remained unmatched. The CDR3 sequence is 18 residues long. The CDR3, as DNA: TGTGCCAGCAGCCGCAGGGGGGCGGGGAGGACAGGGGTGACTGAAGCTTTCTTT. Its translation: CASSRRGAGRTGVTEAFF.

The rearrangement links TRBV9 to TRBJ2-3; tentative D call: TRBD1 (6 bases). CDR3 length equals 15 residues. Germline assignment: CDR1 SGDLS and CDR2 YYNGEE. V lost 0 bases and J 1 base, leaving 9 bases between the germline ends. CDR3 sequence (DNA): TGTGCCAGCAGCGTAGAGGGGGTACGCACAGATACGCAGTATTTT. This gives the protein CASSVEGVRTDTQYF.

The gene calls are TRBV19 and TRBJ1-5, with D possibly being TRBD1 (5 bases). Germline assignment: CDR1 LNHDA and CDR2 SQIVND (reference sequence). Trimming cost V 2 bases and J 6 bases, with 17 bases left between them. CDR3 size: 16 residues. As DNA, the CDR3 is TGTGCCAGTAGTATACCCTCGGGGAGAGGGGTTCAGCCCCAGCATTTT. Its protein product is CASSIPSGRGVQPQHF.

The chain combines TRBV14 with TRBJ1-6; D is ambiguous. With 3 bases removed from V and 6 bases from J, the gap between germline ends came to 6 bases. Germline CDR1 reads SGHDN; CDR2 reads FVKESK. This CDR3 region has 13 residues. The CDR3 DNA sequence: TGTGCCAGCAGCCAGCTCCTTAATTCACCCCTCCACTTT. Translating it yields CASSQLLNSPLHF. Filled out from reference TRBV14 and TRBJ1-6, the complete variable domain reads EAGVTQFPSHSVIEKGQTVTLRCDPISGHDNLYWYRRVMGKEIKFLLHFVKESKQDESGMPNNRFLAERTGGTYSTLKVQPAELEDSGVYFCASSQLLNSPLHFGNGTRLTVT.

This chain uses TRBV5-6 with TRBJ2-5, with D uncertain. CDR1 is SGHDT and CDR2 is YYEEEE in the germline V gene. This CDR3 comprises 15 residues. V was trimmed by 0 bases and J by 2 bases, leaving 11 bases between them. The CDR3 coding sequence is TGTGCCAGCAGCTTGGTTCGGCCGTCTCAAGAGACCCAGTACTTC. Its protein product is CASSLVRPSQETQYF.

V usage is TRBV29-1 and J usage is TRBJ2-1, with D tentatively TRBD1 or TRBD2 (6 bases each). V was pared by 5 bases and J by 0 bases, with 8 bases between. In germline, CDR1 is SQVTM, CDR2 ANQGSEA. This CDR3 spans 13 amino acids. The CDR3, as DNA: TGCAGCGTTAAGGGGGGCTCCTACAATGAGCAGTTCTTC. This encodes CSVKGGSYNEQFF.

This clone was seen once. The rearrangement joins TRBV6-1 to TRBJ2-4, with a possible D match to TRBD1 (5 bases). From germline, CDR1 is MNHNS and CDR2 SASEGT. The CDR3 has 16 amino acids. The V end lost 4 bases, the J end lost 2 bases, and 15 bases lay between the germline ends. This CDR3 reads CASSGSGWGSKNIQYF. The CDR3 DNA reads TGTGCCAGCAGTGGGTCAGGGTGGGGATCCAAAAACATTCAGTACTTC.

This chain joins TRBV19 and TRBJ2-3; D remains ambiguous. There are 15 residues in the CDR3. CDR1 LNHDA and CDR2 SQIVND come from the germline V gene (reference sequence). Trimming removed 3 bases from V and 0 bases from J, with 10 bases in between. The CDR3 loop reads CASSMRLSSTDTQYF. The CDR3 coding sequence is TGTGCCAGTAGTATGAGATTGTCTAGCACAGATACGCAGTATTTT.

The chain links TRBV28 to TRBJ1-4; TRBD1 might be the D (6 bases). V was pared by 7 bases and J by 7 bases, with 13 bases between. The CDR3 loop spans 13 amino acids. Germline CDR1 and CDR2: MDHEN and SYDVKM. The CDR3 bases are TGTGCCAGCAATGGGGGCTCGGGTGAAAAACTGTTTTTT. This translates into CASNGGSGEKLFF.

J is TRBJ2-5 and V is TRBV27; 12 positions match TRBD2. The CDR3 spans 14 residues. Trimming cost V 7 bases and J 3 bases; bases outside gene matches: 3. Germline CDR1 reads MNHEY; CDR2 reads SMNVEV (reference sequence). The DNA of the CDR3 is TGTGCCAGCAATCCTAGCGGGAGGGAAGAGACCCAGTACTTC. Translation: CASNPSGREETQYF.

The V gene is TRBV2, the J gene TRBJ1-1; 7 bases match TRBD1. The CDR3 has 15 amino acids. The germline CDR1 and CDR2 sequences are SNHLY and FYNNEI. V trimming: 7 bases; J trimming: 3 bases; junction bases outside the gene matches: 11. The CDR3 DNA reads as TGTGCCAGCACGGGGCAGGGGGGACGGTACACTGAAGCTTTCTTT. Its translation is CASTGQGGRYTEAFF.

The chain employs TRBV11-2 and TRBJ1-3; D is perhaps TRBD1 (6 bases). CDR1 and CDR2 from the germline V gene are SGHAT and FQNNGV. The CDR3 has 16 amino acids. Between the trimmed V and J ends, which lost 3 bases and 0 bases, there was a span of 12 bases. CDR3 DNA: TGTGCCAGCAGCTTCATTACAGGGCACTCTGGAAACACCATATATTTT. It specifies CASSFITGHSGNTIYF.

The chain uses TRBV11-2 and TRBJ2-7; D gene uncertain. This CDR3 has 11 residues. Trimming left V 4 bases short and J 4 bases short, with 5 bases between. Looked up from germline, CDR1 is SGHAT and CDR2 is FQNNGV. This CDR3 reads CASSSGYEQYF. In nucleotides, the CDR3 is TGTGCCAGCAGCTCTGGGTACGAGCAGTACTTC.

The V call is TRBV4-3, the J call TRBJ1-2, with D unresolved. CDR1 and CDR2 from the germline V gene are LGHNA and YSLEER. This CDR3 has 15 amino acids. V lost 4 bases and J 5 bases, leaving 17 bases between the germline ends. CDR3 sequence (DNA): TGCGCCAGCAGCCTAACCCCCCGAGCAACTTATGGCTACACCTTC. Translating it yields CASSLTPRATYGYTF.

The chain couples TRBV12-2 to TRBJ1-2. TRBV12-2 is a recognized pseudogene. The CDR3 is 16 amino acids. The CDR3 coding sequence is TGTGCAAGTCGCTTATCGGGTCAGAGAGCTAACTATGGCTACACCTTC. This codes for CASRLSGQRANYGYTF.

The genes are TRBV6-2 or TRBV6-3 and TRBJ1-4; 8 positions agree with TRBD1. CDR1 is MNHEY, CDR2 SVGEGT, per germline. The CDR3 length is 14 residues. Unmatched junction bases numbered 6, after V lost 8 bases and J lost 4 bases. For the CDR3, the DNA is TGTGCCAGCCGCCGGACAGGGATTAATGAAAAACTGTTTTTT. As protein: CASRRTGINEKLFF.

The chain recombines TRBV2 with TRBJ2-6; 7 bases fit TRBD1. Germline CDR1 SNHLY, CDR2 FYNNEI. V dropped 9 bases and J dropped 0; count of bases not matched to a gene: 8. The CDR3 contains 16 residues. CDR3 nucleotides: TGTGCCAGGTTAGACAGGGCCTACTCTGGGGCCAACGTCCTGACTTTC. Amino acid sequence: CARLDRAYSGANVLTF.

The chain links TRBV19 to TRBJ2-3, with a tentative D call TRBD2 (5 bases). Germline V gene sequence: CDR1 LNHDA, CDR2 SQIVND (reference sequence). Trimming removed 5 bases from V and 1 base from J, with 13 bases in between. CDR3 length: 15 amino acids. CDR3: CASSPTSYGTDTQYF. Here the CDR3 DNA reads TGTGCCAGTAGTCCTACTAGTTATGGCACAGATACGCAGTATTTT. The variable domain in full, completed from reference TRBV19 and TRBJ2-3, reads DGGITQSPKYLFRKEGQNVTLSCEQNLNHDAMYWYRQDPGQGLRLIYYSQIVNDFQKGDIAEGYSVSREKKESFPLTVTSAQKNPTAFYLCASSPTSYGTDTQYFGPGTRLTVL.

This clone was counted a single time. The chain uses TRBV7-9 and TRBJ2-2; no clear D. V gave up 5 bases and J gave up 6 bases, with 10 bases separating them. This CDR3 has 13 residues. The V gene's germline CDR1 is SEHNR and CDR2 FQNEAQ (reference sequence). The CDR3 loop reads CASSPAEAGELFF. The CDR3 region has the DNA TGTGCCAGCAGCCCCGCTGAGGCCGGGGAGCTGTTTTTT.

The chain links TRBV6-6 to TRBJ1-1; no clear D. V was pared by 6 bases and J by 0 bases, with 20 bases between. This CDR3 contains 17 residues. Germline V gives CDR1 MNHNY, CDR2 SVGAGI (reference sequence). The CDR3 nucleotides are TGTGCCAGCAGCCGAGACCCCCCCTCGGGCCTGAACACTGAAGCTTTCTTT. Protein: CASSRDPPSGLNTEAFF.

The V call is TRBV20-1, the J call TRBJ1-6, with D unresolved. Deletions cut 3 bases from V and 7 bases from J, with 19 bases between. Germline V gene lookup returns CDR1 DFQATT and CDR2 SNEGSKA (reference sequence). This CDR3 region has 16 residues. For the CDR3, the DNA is TGCAGTGCTAGTGGCTCCGTAAGGATACTAAATTCACCCCTCCACTTT. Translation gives CSASGSVRILNSPLHF.

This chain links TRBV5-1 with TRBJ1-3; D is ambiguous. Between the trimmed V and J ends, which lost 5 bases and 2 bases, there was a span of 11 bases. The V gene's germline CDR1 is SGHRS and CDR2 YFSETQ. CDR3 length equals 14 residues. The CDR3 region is CASSPGRAGNTIYF. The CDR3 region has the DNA TGCGCCAGCAGTCCGGGTAGGGCTGGAAACACCATATATTTT.

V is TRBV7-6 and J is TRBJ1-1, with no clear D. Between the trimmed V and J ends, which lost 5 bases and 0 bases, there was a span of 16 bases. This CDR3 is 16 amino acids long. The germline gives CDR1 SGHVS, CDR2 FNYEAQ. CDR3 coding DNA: TGTGCCAGCAGCCCTAGTCTAAGGGTCATGAACACTGAAGCTTTCTTT. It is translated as CASSPSLRVMNTEAFF.